A single count supports the clone carrying this T cell receptor beta chain. The CDR3 runs 19 residues. Germline V gene lookup returns CDR1 SGHVS and CDR2 FQNEAQ. Unmatched junction bases numbered 11, after V lost 1 base and J lost 5 bases. The data derive from a study of blood T cell repertoires in COVID-19. Study-level information: Collection of acute and convalescent COVID-19 samples took place in the United States, Italy and Spain. PBMCs, B-cell-depleted T cells, or T cells provided the cDNA or gDNA that made up the material.

In the original processing: Amplification of reference gene primers provided the estimated nucleated cell counts. Only in-frame clones appear in the TCRdb table, and some are missing; sequencing was by immunoSEQ multiplex PCR. For V, J and clone size, that table is used; D and trimming come from the DNA. The sample lists more than 150,000 clones, approximately 90% occurring once. J is TRBJ2-3 and V is TRBV7-8; 14 bases are a match to TRBD2. The sample comprised peripheral blood. The sequence was obtained from a man in his 70s with active or convalescent COVID-19. The CDR3 sequence: CASSLEAPGLAGAIDTQYF. DNA of the CDR3: TGTGCCAGCAGCTTAGAAGCCCCGGGACTAGCGGGAGCGATAGATACGCAGTATTTT.